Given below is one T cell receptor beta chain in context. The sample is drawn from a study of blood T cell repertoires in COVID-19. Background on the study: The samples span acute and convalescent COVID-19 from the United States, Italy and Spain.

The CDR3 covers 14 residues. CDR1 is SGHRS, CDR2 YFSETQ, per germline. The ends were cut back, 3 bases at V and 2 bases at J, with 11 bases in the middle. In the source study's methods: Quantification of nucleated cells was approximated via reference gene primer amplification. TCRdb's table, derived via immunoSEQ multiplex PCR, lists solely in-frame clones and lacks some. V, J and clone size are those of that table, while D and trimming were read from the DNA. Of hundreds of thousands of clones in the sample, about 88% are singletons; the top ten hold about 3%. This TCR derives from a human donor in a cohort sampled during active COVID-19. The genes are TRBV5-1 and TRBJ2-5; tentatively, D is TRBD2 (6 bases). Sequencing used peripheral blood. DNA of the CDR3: TGCGCCAGCAGCTCAATCGCGGGACAAGAGACCCAGTACTTC. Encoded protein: CASSSIAGQETQYF.